Listed below are T cell receptor beta chains from one sample, sequenced in a study of cytomegalovirus exposure and HLA in healthy donors. Data came from immunoSEQ multiplex PCR; TCRdb stores just in-frame clones and leaves some out. The top ten clones hold roughly 9.3% of a sample with 150,000 or so clones, approximately 85% of them seen once. The sequencing input was PBMCs. Receptor source: a man younger than 35 in good health and CMV-seropositive. Both conserved end residues are part of each CDR3. D genes are given only for firm matches. Expanded clones get a size class; other rows say once, few or many, or leave the size out.

CDR3aa: CASSIDAGVDYGYTF
CDR3nt: TGTGCCAGTAGTATAGATGCAGGCGTTGACTATGGCTACACCTTC
d_gene: NA
j_gene: TRBJ1-2
v_gene: TRBV19
abundance: NA

CDR3aa: CASSIGLVGPGTQYF
CDR3nt: TGTGCCAGCAGCATCGGACTAGTTGGTCCGGGTACGCAGTATTTT
d_gene: TRBD2
j_gene: TRBJ2-3
v_gene: TRBV13
abundance: NA

CDR3aa: CAISETPAGISTDTQYF
CDR3nt: TGTGCCATCAGTGAGACCCCAGCGGGGATAAGCACAGATACGCAGTATTTT
d_gene: TRBD2
j_gene: TRBJ2-3
v_gene: TRBV10-3
abundance: NA

CDR3aa: CASSYSGTGGADTQYF
CDR3nt: TGTGCCAGCAGTTACTCGGGGACAGGGGGCGCAGATACGCAGTATTTT
d_gene: TRBD1
j_gene: TRBJ2-3
v_gene: TRBV6-6
abundance: NA

CDR3aa: CASSIAVYQETQYF
CDR3nt: TGTGCCAGTAGTATAGCCGTGTACCAAGAGACCCAGTACTTC
d_gene: NA
j_gene: TRBJ2-5
v_gene: TRBV19
abundance: NA

CDR3aa: CAWITGVLIGEAFF
CDR3nt: TGTGCCTGGATTACAGGAGTCTTGATCGGAGAAGCTTTCTTT
d_gene: NA
j_gene: TRBJ1-1
v_gene: TRBV30
abundance: NA

CDR3aa: CASSPSRTYEQYF
CDR3nt: TGTGCCAGCTCACCAAGCCGAACCTACGAGCAGTACTTC
d_gene: NA
j_gene: TRBJ2-7
v_gene: TRBV18
abundance: NA

CDR3aa: CASSLAPTTNEKLFF
CDR3nt: TGTGCCAGCAGCTTAGCCCCCACAACTAATGAAAAACTGTTTTTT
d_gene: NA
j_gene: TRBJ1-4
v_gene: TRBV7-2
abundance: NA

CDR3aa: CASSMTGDTGELFF
CDR3nt: TGTGCCAGCTCAATGACAGGGGACACCGGGGAGCTGTTTTTT
d_gene: TRBD1
j_gene: TRBJ2-2
v_gene: TRBV27
abundance: NA

CDR3aa: CSVEAGTGALYEQYF
CDR3nt: TGCAGCGTTGAAGCCGGGACAGGGGCTCTATACGAGCAGTACTTC
d_gene: TRBD1
j_gene: TRBJ2-7
v_gene: TRBV29-1
abundance: NA

CDR3aa: CASSSTGNNQPQHF
CDR3nt: TGTGCCAGCAGTTCTACGGGGAACAATCAGCCCCAGCATTTT
d_gene: NA
j_gene: TRBJ1-5
v_gene: TRBV6-5
abundance: NA

CDR3aa: CASSFGTAYEQYF
CDR3nt: TGTGCCAGCAGCTTCGGGACTGCCTACGAGCAGTACTTC
d_gene: NA
j_gene: TRBJ2-7
v_gene: TRBV5-4
abundance: few

CDR3aa: CASSVGAGDVYEQYF
CDR3nt: TGTGCCAGCAGCGTAGGGGCAGGGGATGTCTACGAGCAGTACTTC
d_gene: NA
j_gene: TRBJ2-7
v_gene: TRBV9
abundance: NA

CDR3aa: CASSLVFWSGTDTQYF
CDR3nt: TGTGCCAGCAGCTTAGTGTTCTGGTCGGGGACAGATACGCAGTATTTT
d_gene: NA
j_gene: TRBJ2-3
v_gene: TRBV7-2
abundance: NA

CDR3aa: CASSLTETYEQYF
CDR3nt: TGTGCCAGCAGTTTGACAGAAACCTACGAGCAGTACTTC
d_gene: NA
j_gene: TRBJ2-7
v_gene: TRBV27
abundance: NA

CDR3aa: CASSPGLTSGGNQETQYF
CDR3nt: TGTGCCAGCAGCCCCGGCCTGACTAGCGGGGGGAACCAAGAGACCCAGTACTTC
d_gene: TRBD2
j_gene: TRBJ2-5
v_gene: TRBV11-2
abundance: NA

CDR3aa: CASSPSGGAYNEQFF
CDR3nt: TGTGCCAGCAGTCCTAGCGGGGGGGCCTACAATGAGCAGTTCTTC
d_gene: TRBD2
j_gene: TRBJ2-1
v_gene: TRBV2
abundance: NA

CDR3aa: CASSQGSGGENTIYF
CDR3nt: TGCGCCAGCAGCCAGGGTTCAGGGGGCGAAAACACCATATATTTT
d_gene: TRBD1
j_gene: TRBJ1-3
v_gene: TRBV4-1
abundance: NA

CDR3aa: CASSHPKGLYYEQYF
CDR3nt: TGTGCCAGCAGCCACCCCAAGGGGCTCTACTACGAGCAGTACTTC
d_gene: NA
j_gene: TRBJ2-7
v_gene: TRBV14
abundance: NA

CDR3aa: CASSVGPAGWETQYF
CDR3nt: TGTGCCAGCAGCGTAGGGCCAGCGGGGTGGGAGACCCAGTACTTC
d_gene: TRBD2
j_gene: TRBJ2-5
v_gene: TRBV9
abundance: NA

CDR3aa: CASRPAGTGELFF
CDR3nt: TGTGCCAGCAGACCTGCGGGGACCGGGGAGCTGTTTTTT
d_gene: NA
j_gene: TRBJ2-2
v_gene: TRBV7-2
abundance: NA

CDR3aa: CASSSGVSWTNYGYTF
CDR3nt: TGTGCCAGCAGCTCAGGGGTTTCTTGGACTAACTATGGCTACACCTTC
d_gene: NA
j_gene: TRBJ1-2
v_gene: TRBV7-9
abundance: NA

CDR3aa: CASSLTASGNTIYF
CDR3nt: TGCGCCAGCAGCTTGACAGCCTCTGGAAACACCATATATTTT
d_gene: NA
j_gene: TRBJ1-3
v_gene: TRBV5-1
abundance: NA

CDR3aa: CASSLSAGGNYGYTF
CDR3nt: TGTGCCAGCAGTTTATCAGCGGGCGGAAACTATGGCTACACCTTC
d_gene: NA
j_gene: TRBJ1-2
v_gene: TRBV27
abundance: NA

CDR3aa: CASSLAIGPSGNTIYF
CDR3nt: TGTGCCAGCAGCTTAGCGATTGGGCCCTCTGGAAACACCATATATTTT
d_gene: NA
j_gene: TRBJ1-3
v_gene: TRBV7-2
abundance: NA

CDR3aa: CASSAGGENNEQFF
CDR3nt: TGTGCCAGCAGCGCTGGGGGGGAAAACAATGAGCAGTTCTTC
d_gene: TRBD2
j_gene: TRBJ2-1
v_gene: TRBV9
abundance: NA

CDR3aa: CASSLGPGLAQETQYF
CDR3nt: TGTGCCAGCAGCTTAGGGCCGGGACTAGCCCAAGAGACCCAGTACTTC
d_gene: TRBD2
j_gene: TRBJ2-5
v_gene: TRBV7-6
abundance: NA

CDR3aa: CASSPHSAGLYEQYF
CDR3nt: TGTGCCAGCAGCCCCCACTCGGCGGGGCTTTACGAGCAGTACTTC
d_gene: NA
j_gene: TRBJ2-7
v_gene: TRBV7-9
abundance: few

CDR3aa: CASSLVKAGGTEAFF
CDR3nt: TGTGCCAGCAGTTTGGTTAAGGCGGGGGGCACTGAAGCTTTCTTT
d_gene: NA
j_gene: TRBJ1-1
v_gene: TRBV27
abundance: NA

CDR3aa: CASSSQGERTDTQYF
CDR3nt: TGCGCCAGCAGCTCACAGGGTGAGAGGACAGATACGCAGTATTTT
d_gene: NA
j_gene: TRBJ2-3
v_gene: TRBV5-1
abundance: NA

CDR3aa: CASSVEGRGNTEAFF
CDR3nt: TGTGCCAGCAGCGTAGAGGGCAGGGGGAACACTGAAGCTTTCTTT
d_gene: NA
j_gene: TRBJ1-1
v_gene: TRBV9
abundance: NA

CDR3aa: CASSLAGHGNTIYF
CDR3nt: TGTGCCAGCAGCTTAGCGGGACATGGAAACACCATATATTTT
d_gene: NA
j_gene: TRBJ1-3
v_gene: TRBV7-6
abundance: NA

CDR3aa: CASSEGPIRDRAYEQYF
CDR3nt: TGTGCCAGCAGCGAAGGACCAATCCGGGACAGGGCCTACGAGCAGTACTTC
d_gene: NA
j_gene: TRBJ2-7
v_gene: TRBV21-1
abundance: NA

CDR3aa: CASSVGQTNYGYTF
CDR3nt: TGTGCCAGCAGCGTAGGTCAGACAAACTATGGCTACACCTTC
d_gene: NA
j_gene: TRBJ1-2
v_gene: TRBV9
abundance: NA

CDR3aa: CASSFTGGYSYNEQFF
CDR3nt: TGTGCCAGCAGCTTTACAGGGGGGTACTCCTACAATGAGCAGTTCTTC
d_gene: TRBD1
j_gene: TRBJ2-1
v_gene: TRBV7-2
abundance: NA

CDR3aa: CASSGSGYEQYF
CDR3nt: TGTGCCAGCAGTGGGTCAGGATACGAGCAGTACTTC
d_gene: NA
j_gene: TRBJ2-7
v_gene: TRBV6-5
abundance: NA

CDR3aa: CASQGPANSPLHF
CDR3nt: TGCGCCAGCCAGGGCCCCGCAAATTCACCCCTCCACTTT
d_gene: NA
j_gene: TRBJ1-6
v_gene: TRBV10-2
abundance: NA

CDR3aa: CASSQASGGGKNIQYF
CDR3nt: TGCGCCAGCAGCCAAGCTAGCGGGGGGGGGAAAAACATTCAGTACTTC
d_gene: TRBD2
j_gene: TRBJ2-4
v_gene: TRBV4-1
abundance: once

CDR3aa: CAIRRTGGETEAFF
CDR3nt: TGTGCCATCCGAAGGACAGGGGGCGAAACTGAAGCTTTCTTT
d_gene: TRBD1
j_gene: TRBJ1-1
v_gene: TRBV10-3
abundance: once

CDR3aa: CASSTGLAGETQYF
CDR3nt: TGTGCCAGCAGCACCGGACTAGCCGGTGAGACCCAGTACTTC
d_gene: TRBD2
j_gene: TRBJ2-5
v_gene: TRBV5-5
abundance: NA

CDR3aa: CASSSTIGGLGTEAFF
CDR3nt: TGTGCCAGCAGCTCGACGATAGGGGGCTTGGGGACTGAAGCTTTCTTT
d_gene: TRBD1
j_gene: TRBJ1-1
v_gene: TRBV7-8
abundance: once

CDR3aa: CASSRKPDRAETQYF
CDR3nt: TGTGCCAGCAGCCGTAAACCCGATCGCGCGGAGACCCAGTACTTC
d_gene: NA
j_gene: TRBJ2-5
v_gene: TRBV27
abundance: NA

CDR3aa: CASSYYGSSYEQYF
CDR3nt: TGTGCCAGCAGTTACTATGGCAGTTCGTACGAGCAGTACTTC
d_gene: NA
j_gene: TRBJ2-7
v_gene: TRBV6-6
abundance: NA

CDR3aa: CASPPPGGVETQYF
CDR3nt: TGCGCCAGCCCCCCTCCGGGGGGTGTAGAGACCCAGTACTTC
d_gene: TRBD2
j_gene: TRBJ2-5
v_gene: TRBV10-1
abundance: NA

CDR3aa: CASSKVPRWDTPYEQYF
CDR3nt: TGTGCCAGCAGCAAAGTCCCGCGCTGGGACACCCCCTACGAGCAGTACTTC
d_gene: NA
j_gene: TRBJ2-7
v_gene: TRBV21-1
abundance: NA

CDR3aa: CASSDPGQGIVGNTIYF
CDR3nt: TGTGCCAGCAGCGATCCGGGACAGGGAATAGTTGGAAACACCATATATTTT
d_gene: TRBD1
j_gene: TRBJ1-3
v_gene: TRBV5-5
abundance: NA

CDR3aa: CASRSRQGYNEQFF
CDR3nt: TGTGCAAGTCGCTCGCGACAGGGCTACAATGAGCAGTTCTTC
d_gene: NA
j_gene: TRBJ2-1
v_gene: TRBV12-2
abundance: once

CDR3aa: CASRRQGVGQPQHF
CDR3nt: TGTGCCAGCAGAAGGCAGGGGGTAGGTCAGCCCCAGCATTTT
d_gene: TRBD1
j_gene: TRBJ1-5
v_gene: TRBV6-1
abundance: few

CDR3aa: CASSVFSGGNTDTQYF
CDR3nt: TGTGCCAGCAGCGTATTTAGCGGGGGAAACACAGATACGCAGTATTTT
d_gene: TRBD2
j_gene: TRBJ2-3
v_gene: TRBV9
abundance: NA

CDR3aa: CASSIPLGMGYEQYF
CDR3nt: TGTGCCAGTAGTATCCCACTAGGGATGGGCTACGAGCAGTACTTC
d_gene: NA
j_gene: TRBJ2-7
v_gene: TRBV19
abundance: NA

CDR3aa: CASSPDSYEQYF
CDR3nt: TGTGCCAGCAGCCCAGATTCCTACGAGCAGTACTTC
d_gene: NA
j_gene: TRBJ2-7
v_gene: TRBV5-4
abundance: NA

CDR3aa: CASSPLGQPNTEAFF
CDR3nt: TGTGCCAGCTCGCCACTGGGACAGCCGAACACTGAAGCTTTCTTT
d_gene: TRBD1
j_gene: TRBJ1-1
v_gene: TRBV18
abundance: NA

CDR3aa: CASSPKNTIYF
CDR3nt: TGTGCCAGCTCACCCAAAAACACCATATATTTT
d_gene: NA
j_gene: TRBJ1-3
v_gene: TRBV18
abundance: NA

CDR3aa: CASRSQGGYGYTF
CDR3nt: TGTGCCAGCAGGTCCCAGGGTGGCTATGGCTACACCTTC
d_gene: NA
j_gene: TRBJ1-2
v_gene: TRBV6-8
abundance: NA

CDR3aa: CATSAPAALTDTQYF
CDR3nt: TGTGCCACCAGTGCGCCTGCGGCCCTCACAGATACGCAGTATTTT
d_gene: NA
j_gene: TRBJ2-3
v_gene: TRBV28
abundance: NA

CDR3aa: CASSQYVVAPSSYNEQFF
CDR3nt: TGTGCCAGCAGCCAATATGTGGTGGCCCCTAGCTCCTACAATGAGCAGTTCTTC
d_gene: NA
j_gene: TRBJ2-1
v_gene: TRBV14
abundance: NA

CDR3aa: CASSLGKQYEQYF
CDR3nt: TGCGCCAGCAGCCTGGGTAAACAGTACGAGCAGTACTTC
d_gene: NA
j_gene: TRBJ2-7
v_gene: TRBV5-1
abundance: NA